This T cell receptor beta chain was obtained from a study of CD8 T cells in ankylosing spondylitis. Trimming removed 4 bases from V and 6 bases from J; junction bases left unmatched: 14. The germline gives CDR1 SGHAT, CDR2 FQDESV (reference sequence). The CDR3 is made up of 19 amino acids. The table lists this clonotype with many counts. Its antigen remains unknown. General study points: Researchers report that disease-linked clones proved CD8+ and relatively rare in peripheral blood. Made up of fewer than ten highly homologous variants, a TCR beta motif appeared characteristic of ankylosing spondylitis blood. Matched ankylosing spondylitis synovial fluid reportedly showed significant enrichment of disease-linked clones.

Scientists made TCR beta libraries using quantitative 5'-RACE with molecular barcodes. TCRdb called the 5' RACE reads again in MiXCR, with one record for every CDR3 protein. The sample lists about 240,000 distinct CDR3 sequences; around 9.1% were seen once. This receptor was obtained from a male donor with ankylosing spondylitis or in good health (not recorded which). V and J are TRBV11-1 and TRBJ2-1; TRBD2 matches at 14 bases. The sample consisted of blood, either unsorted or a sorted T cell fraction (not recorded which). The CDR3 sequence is CASSSELPGLAGGGNEQFF. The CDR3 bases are TGTGCCAGCAGCTCCGAACTCCCAGGACTAGCGGGGGGTGGCAATGAGCAGTTCTTC.